This T cell receptor beta chain emerged from a study of response to subunit inactivated influenza vaccine. This clonotype was seen more than once but under ten times. TCRdb called the RT-PCR reads again in MiXCR, with one record for every CDR3 protein. Of just over 300,000 distinct CDR3 sequences in the sample, less than 25% were seen once. The CDR3 sequence is 15 residues long. With 3 bases removed from V and 7 bases from J, the gap between germline ends came to 15 bases. The TCR sequence derives from a man between 50 and 69 years old who received an inactivated influenza vaccine. Sequencing was performed on PBMCs from blood, taken roughly 20 months after vaccination. The chain joins TRBV12-3 or TRBV12-4 to TRBJ1-4, with a tentative D call TRBD1 (6 bases). CDR3 residues: CASSFSGALGEKLFF. CDR3 in DNA: TGTGCCAGCAGTTTCTCGGGGGCGCTTGGTGAAAAACTGTTTTTT.